This is a list of T cell receptor beta chains from one sample in a study of T cells in Graves' hyperthyroidism and ophthalmopathy. In TCRdb, the multiplex PCR reads were re-called with MiXCR into one record per CDR3 protein. The sample shows approximately 360,000 distinct CDR3 sequences, about 25% of them seen only once. Input material: blood. These receptors originate from a man in his fifties or sixties with Graves' hyperthyroidism. Both conserved end residues are part of each CDR3. The D gene is left open where the match is weak. Some rows mark clone size as missing; the rest say once, few, many or name a class of expanded clone.

clone size	V gene	J gene	D gene	CDR3 length	CDR3 protein	CDR3 DNA
many	TRBV7-2	TRBJ2-1	NA	11	CASSRDNEQFF	TGTGCCAGCAGCCGTGACAATGAGCAGTTCTTC
NA	TRBV18	TRBJ2-2	NA	14	CASSPPGRAGELFF	TGTGCCAGCTCACCCCCCGGGCGGGCCGGGGAGCTGTTTTTT
many	TRBV12-3/TRBV12-4	TRBJ2-7	TRBD2	13	CASRGTSVVEQYF	TGTGCCAGCAGGGGGACTAGCGTTGTCGAGCAGTACTTC
NA	TRBV9	TRBJ1-1	NA	15	CASSEQAQGNTEAFF	TGTGCCAGCAGCGAACAGGCTCAGGGAAACACTGAAGCTTTCTTT
NA	TRBV5-1	TRBJ2-7	TRBD1	15	CASIGRTGGTYEQYF	TGCGCCAGCATTGGACGGACAGGGGGAACCTACGAGCAGTACTTC
many	TRBV6-1	TRBJ2-7	NA	16	CASSADGQNVISEQYF	TGTGCCAGCAGTGCGGACGGACAGAACGTAATCTCCGAGCAGTACTTC
NA	TRBV12-3/TRBV12-4	TRBJ2-7	TRBD2	15	CASSLLAAGANEQYF	TGTGCCAGCAGTTTATTAGCGGCGGGAGCTAACGAGCAGTACTTC
NA	TRBV2	TRBJ2-4	NA	18	CAITPKGIGASTKNIQYF	TGTGCCATCACCCCGAAGGGTATAGGAGCTAGCACCAAAAACATTCAGTACTTC
NA	TRBV19	TRBJ2-2	NA	15	CASTSRGSGTGELFF	TGTGCCAGTACCTCACGAGGGTCGGGCACCGGGGAGCTGTTTTTT
NA	TRBV28	TRBJ2-7	NA	16	CASSLEFTSRSYEQYF	TGTGCCAGCAGTTTGGAATTTACCAGTCGTTCGTACGAGCAGTACTTC
few	TRBV6-1	TRBJ1-5	TRBD1	14	CASSEGTGGQPQHF	TGTGCCAGCAGTGAGGGGACAGGGGGCCAGCCCCAGCATTTT
few	TRBV19	TRBJ2-5	NA	16	CASSIAGASGRETQYF	TGTGCCAGTAGTATAGCGGGAGCCTCAGGGCGGGAGACCCAGTACTTC
NA	TRBV19	TRBJ1-5	NA	16	CASSIDPGPSNQPQHF	TGTGCCAGTAGTATAGATCCAGGTCCCTCCAATCAGCCCCAGCATTTT
NA	TRBV5-1	TRBJ2-5	TRBD2	15	CASSLGSGGPETQYF	TGCGCCAGCAGCTTGGGGTCGGGAGGCCCAGAGACCCAGTACTTC
many	TRBV7-9	TRBJ2-5	NA	14	CASSLISYQETQYF	TGTGCCAGCAGCTTAATCTCGTACCAAGAGACCCAGTACTTC
few	TRBV30	TRBJ2-7	NA	12	CAWNADSYEQYF	TGTGCCTGGAATGCGGACAGCTACGAGCAGTACTTC
few	TRBV29-1	TRBJ2-2	NA	12	CSFPDRTGELFF	TGCAGCTTCCCGGACAGAACCGGGGAGCTGTTTTTT
NA	TRBV5-1	TRBJ2-2	NA	13	CASSLKILGELFF	TGCGCCAGCAGCTTAAAGATATTGGGGGAGCTGTTTTTT
NA	TRBV29-1	TRBJ2-7	NA	13	CSVGVRQAYEQYF	TGCAGCGTTGGGGTACGACAGGCCTACGAGCAGTACTTC
NA	TRBV6-1	TRBJ2-5	TRBD2	16	CASSEGAGGLGKTQYF	TGTGCCAGCAGTGAAGGGGCGGGAGGCCTCGGGAAGACCCAGTACTTC
few	TRBV12-3/TRBV12-4	TRBJ1-5	NA	16	CASSLGQVYSNQPQHF	TGTGCCAGCAGTTTAGGACAGGTTTATAGCAATCAGCCCCAGCATTTT
few	TRBV5-1	TRBJ2-7	NA	14	CASSLVGQVYEQYF	TGCGCCAGCAGCTTGGTCGGGCAGGTGTACGAGCAGTACTTC
few	TRBV6-1	TRBJ1-4	TRBD1	17	CASSRTGVGSGGEKLFF	TGTGCCAGCAGCAGAACAGGGGTGGGCTCCGGCGGTGAAAAACTGTTTTTT
few	TRBV7-6	TRBJ2-5	TRBD2	15	CASSLGGLAGGTQYF	TGTGCCAGCAGCTTAGGCGGACTAGCGGGAGGTACCCAGTACTTC
NA	TRBV4-2	TRBJ2-7	TRBD1	18	CASSHPAHGTGGGYEQYF	TGTGCCAGCAGCCACCCCGCCCATGGGACAGGGGGCGGTTACGAGCAGTACTTC
NA	TRBV7-9	TRBJ2-5	TRBD2	17	CASSQGLAGGPRETQYF	TGTGCCAGCAGCCAAGGACTAGCGGGAGGGCCCAGGGAGACCCAGTACTTC
NA	TRBV27	TRBJ1-5	NA	13	CASSLGHNQPQHF	TGTGCCAGCAGTCTGGGACACAATCAGCCCCAGCATTTT
many	TRBV3-1	TRBJ1-2	TRBD1	14	CASRRGQGSYGYTF	TGTGCCAGCAGGCGAGGACAGGGAAGCTATGGCTACACCTTC
NA	TRBV19	TRBJ2-3	TRBD1	15	CASSETGGNTDTQYF	TGTGCCAGTAGTGAGACAGGGGGTAACACAGATACGCAGTATTTT
few	TRBV9	TRBJ1-4	NA	14	CASSGWGGNEKLFF	TGTGCCAGCAGCGGATGGGGAGGAAATGAAAAACTGTTTTTT
NA	TRBV6-1	TRBJ2-6	NA	16	CASLLSSLSGANVLTF	TGTGCCAGCCTCTTATCCTCGCTCTCTGGGGCCAACGTCCTGACTTTC
NA	TRBV6-1	TRBJ2-7	TRBD2	15	CASRRLAGDSYEQYF	TGTGCCAGCAGACGACTAGCGGGAGATTCCTACGAGCAGTACTTC
few	TRBV29-1	TRBJ2-1	NA	10	CSVGTAEQFF	TGCAGCGTTGGAACAGCCGAGCAGTTCTTC
few	TRBV6-1	TRBJ2-1	NA	16	CASSDNHGVWGNEQFF	TGTGCCAGCAGTGATAACCATGGGGTATGGGGGAATGAGCAGTTCTTC
NA	TRBV2	TRBJ1-5	NA	13	CATSGARVMPQHF	TGTGCCACCAGCGGGGCCAGGGTCATGCCCCAGCATTTT
NA	TRBV20-1	TRBJ2-3	TRBD2	18	CSTIKPNFGSSGADTQYF	TGCAGTACCATAAAACCTAATTTCGGGTCTAGCGGAGCAGATACGCAGTATTTT
NA	TRBV7-3	TRBJ1-1	NA	14	CASSLNGEGTEAFF	TGTGCCAGCAGCTTAAATGGGGAGGGGACTGAAGCTTTCTTT
many	TRBV28	TRBJ2-7	NA	13	CASSFADSYEQYF	TGTGCCAGCAGTTTTGCGGATTCCTACGAGCAGTACTTC
NA	TRBV6-1	TRBJ1-2	TRBD1	15	CASSDLRTGFYGYTF	TGTGCCAGCAGTGACCTGAGGACAGGCTTTTATGGCTACACCTTC
once	TRBV27	TRBJ2-7	TRBD1	14	CASSHRTGTYEQYF	TGTGCCAGCAGTCACCGGACAGGGACCTACGAGCAGTACTTC
few	TRBV6-1	TRBJ1-5	NA	16	CASSRPGGRTNQPQHF	TGTGCCAGCAGCCGACCGGGCGGCAGGACAAATCAGCCCCAGCATTTT
NA	TRBV6-1	TRBJ1-5	TRBD1	15	CASSETGGASQPQHF	TGTGCCAGCAGTGAAACAGGGGGGGCAAGTCAGCCCCAGCATTTT